These 24 T cell receptor beta chains originate from one sample sequenced in a study of blood T cell repertoires in COVID-19 (dated by TCRdb to the early 2020s). Libraries were constructed by the immunoSEQ multiplex PCR assay. This immuneACCESS table, as held by TCRdb, lists in-frame sequences with V and J called but not all clones. Of the missing ones, under half trace to an unresolved V gene in checked studies; the others have no known cause. The sample includes a few hundred thousand clones, with approximately 88% observed a single time. More than 3% of the sample comes from the top ten. The sample taken for sequencing was peripheral blood. The receptors shown here come from a woman aged 50 to 60 with active or convalescent COVID-19.

This clone was detected a few times. The V and J genes are TRBV2 and TRBJ1-5; tentative D call: TRBD1 (5 bases). Between the trimmed V and J ends, which lost 7 bases and 4 bases, there was a span of 11 bases. The germline V gene has CDR1 SNHLY and CDR2 FYNNEI. This CDR3 contains 13 residues. CDR3 region: CASIRDSNQPQHF. CDR3 DNA: TGTGCCAGCATTCGTGACAGTAATCAGCCCCAGCATTTT.

This rearrangement joins TRBV3-1 (or the pseudogene TRBV3-2) to TRBJ2-5, with 10 bases aligning to TRBD2. V trimming: 5 bases; J trimming: 3 bases; junction bases outside the gene matches: 3. Germline V lookup: CDR1 LGHDT, CDR2 YNNKEL (reference sequence). The CDR3 covers 14 residues. The CDR3, as DNA: TGTGCCAGCAGCTACCTAGCGGGAGAAGAGACCCAGTACTTC. It translates to CASSYLAGEETQYF.

This chain joins TRBV2 and TRBJ2-7, with 7 bases fitting TRBD1. Per the germline V gene, CDR1 is SNHLY and CDR2 is FYNNEI. V was pared by 7 bases and J by 3 bases, with 0 bases of the junction left unmatched. The length of the CDR3 is 11 residues. The CDR3 bases are TGTGCCAGCAACAGGGGCTACGAGCAGTACTTC. Its protein product is CASNRGYEQYF.

A single count supports this clone. The chain joins TRBV4-1 to TRBJ1-1; D may be TRBD1 (6 bases). CDR3 length: 14 residues. Trimming shortened V by 2 bases and J by 3 bases, and 10 bases separated the two germline ends. CDR1 MGHRA and CDR2 YSYEKL come from the germline V gene. In nucleotides, the CDR3 is TGCGCCAGCAGCCAATTCTACAGGGACACTGAAGCTTTCTTT. Its translation is CASSQFYRDTEAFF.

This chain links TRBV7-2 with TRBJ2-5; the match to TRBD2 covers 11 bases. This CDR3 is built from 16 residues. Trimming took 5 bases from V and 7 from J; bases not matched to a gene: 12. The germline V gene encodes CDR1 SGHTA and CDR2 FQGNSA. The CDR3 loop reads CASSTGLAARQGTQYF. DNA of the CDR3: TGTGCCAGCAGCACGGGACTAGCGGCGAGACAGGGGACCCAGTACTTC. The entire variable domain, with the rest obtained from reference TRBV7-2 and TRBJ2-5, is as follows: GAGVSQSPSNKVTEKGKDVELRCDPISGHTALYWYRQSLGQGLEFLIYFQGNSAPDKSGLPSDRFSAERTGGSVSTLTIQRTQQEDSAVYLCASSTGLAARQGTQYFGPGTRLLVL.

This rearrangement joins TRBV6-5 to TRBJ2-4; a weak D match, TRBD2 (5 bases). Germline CDR1 reads MNHEY; CDR2 reads SVGAGI. The CDR3 covers 13 residues. Trimming removed 5 bases from V and 7 bases from J, with 12 bases in between. The DNA for the CDR3 is TGTGCCAGCAGTACCCGGGAAGGGAACATTCAGTACTTC. Amino acids: CASSTREGNIQYF.

V usage is TRBV7-8 and J usage is TRBJ2-1, with TRBD1 matching over 10 bases. The CDR3 loop spans 16 amino acids. Germline loops: CDR1 SGHVS, CDR2 FQNEAQ. Unmatched junction bases numbered 8, after V lost 5 bases and J lost 4 bases. CDR3: CASSLYRDRGYNEQFF. For the CDR3, the DNA is TGTGCCAGCAGCCTGTACCGGGACAGGGGTTACAATGAGCAGTTCTTC.

The rearrangement links TRBV5-4 to TRBJ1-2; 7 bases align to TRBD1. With V trimmed by 4 bases and J by 1 base, 7 bases remained unmatched. This CDR3 comprises 15 residues. Germline V gene data show CDR1 as SGHNT and CDR2 as YYREEE (reference sequence). The CDR3 DNA sequence: TGTGCCAGCAGCCGGGGGGGACAGAATAACTATGGCTACACCTTC. Translated: CASSRGGQNNYGYTF.

The V gene is TRBV19, the J gene TRBJ2-3; TRBD1 aligns across 7 bases. The germline CDR1 and CDR2 sequences are LNHDA and SQIVND (reference sequence). V was pared by 6 bases and J by 4 bases, with 7 bases of the junction left unmatched. The CDR3 has 14 amino acids. The CDR3 loop is CASSVTGSADTQYF. For the CDR3, the DNA is TGTGCCAGTAGCGTGACAGGGTCCGCAGATACGCAGTATTTT.

The chain uses TRBV11-2 and TRBJ2-7; 9 bases are shared with TRBD1. Germline V gives CDR1 SGHAT, CDR2 FQNNGV. J was trimmed by 5 bases and V by 5 bases; bases with no gene match: 4. CDR3 size: 13 residues. CDR3 sequence reads: CASSRDREDEQYF. The CDR3 coding sequence is TGTGCCAGCAGCAGGGACAGGGAAGACGAGCAGTACTTC.

A note on this clone: Germline and junction disagree at one end, which may indicate a read error. J is TRBJ2-5 and V is TRBV7-2, with 9 bases matching TRBD2. CDR1 SGHTA and CDR2 FQGNSA come from the germline V gene. The CDR3 covers 14 residues. The DNA for the CDR3 is TGTGCCAGCAGCTTAACGGGACTAGCTTCTTATGTGCACTTC. Its translation is CASSLTGLASYVHF.

The chain joins TRBV28 to TRBJ1-1; D unresolved. The CDR3 has 11 residues. Per the germline V gene, CDR1 is MDHEN and CDR2 is SYDVKM. The V end was cut by 1 base, the J end by 11 bases, with 8 bases between. The CDR3 nucleotides read TGTGCCAGCAGTTTATTGGAGTATGCTTTCTTT. Its protein product is CASSLLEYAFF.

The chain carries TRBV10-3 and TRBJ2-3; 9 bases fit TRBD2. The CDR3 is made up of 16 amino acids. Germline trimming cut 6 bases from V and 1 base from J; bases unmatched to any gene: 8. The germline V gene has CDR1 ENHRY and CDR2 SYGVKD. The CDR3 loop is CAIRGISGGGTDTQYF. The CDR3 nucleotides are TGTGCCATCAGAGGGATTAGCGGGGGCGGCACAGATACGCAGTATTTT.

The rearrangement joins TRBV14 to TRBJ2-3; 8 positions match TRBD2. The germline V gene encodes CDR1 SGHDN and CDR2 FVKESK. V lost 2 bases and J lost 2; bases outside the gene matches: 6. The length of the CDR3 is 16 residues. CDR3 DNA: TGTGCCAGCAGCCAATCGATAGCGGGGTACACAGATACGCAGTATTTT. Amino acid sequence: CASSQSIAGYTDTQYF.

V gene TRBV5-4 combines with J gene TRBJ1-2; tentatively, D is TRBD1 (5 bases). V gave up 0 bases and J gave up 8 bases, with 14 bases separating them. The CDR3 totals 14 residues. The V gene's germline CDR1 is SGHNT and CDR2 YYREEE (reference sequence). As DNA, the CDR3 is TGTGCCAGCAGCTTGGGAGCAGGGAGGGAAGGCTACACCTTC. It codes for CASSLGAGREGYTF.

The rearrangement uses TRBV28 and TRBJ1-3; D is possibly TRBD1 (6 bases). V was pared by 6 bases and J by 0 bases, with 18 bases between. The germline V gene encodes CDR1 MDHEN and CDR2 SYDVKM. This CDR3 has 17 residues. The DNA of the CDR3 is TGTGCCAGCAGACAGATGGGGGACACCCGCTCTGGAAACACCATATATTTT. This sequence encodes CASRQMGDTRSGNTIYF.

This rearrangement joins TRBV28 to TRBJ1-5, with D perhaps TRBD1 (5 bases). From germline, CDR1 is MDHEN and CDR2 SYDVKM. Trimming took 3 bases from V and 4 from J, leaving 13 bases between them. This CDR3 has 15 amino acids. The CDR3 bases are TGTGCCAGCAGTTTTGTATCAGGGCTTAATCAGCCCCAGCATTTT. Its translation: CASSFVSGLNQPQHF. Looking up the rest from reference TRBV28 and TRBJ1-5 gives the full variable domain: DVKVTQSSRYLVKRTGEKVFLECVQDMDHENMFWYRQDPGLGLRLIYFSYDVKMKEKGDIPEGYSVSREKKERFSLILESASTNQTSMYLCASSFVSGLNQPQHFGDGTRLSIL.

This clone was seen once. The chain recombines TRBV19 with TRBJ1-5; possible D gene TRBD1, 6 bases. Trimming removed 5 bases at V and 6 bases at J, with 14 bases between. The CDR3 has 14 residues. Germline CDR1 LNHDA, CDR2 SQIVND (reference sequence). The CDR3 here is CASSPSGGGQPQHF. In DNA, the CDR3 is TGTGCCAGTAGTCCAAGTGGGGGCGGTCAGCCCCAGCATTTT.

V usage is TRBV15 and J usage is TRBJ1-2, with D unclear. CDR3 length: 13 amino acids. In germline, CDR1 is LNHNV, CDR2 YYDKDF (reference sequence). The V and J ends lost 4 bases and 9 bases respectively, with 15 bases between them. The CDR3 protein is CATSTRGGVSYTF. CDR3 in DNA: TGTGCCACCAGCACCAGAGGAGGAGTGAGCTACACCTTC.

The CDR3 loop is CASSQDPGPAGEGQLGGTGELFF. CDR3 DNA: TGTGCCAGCAGCCAAGATCCGGGCCCAGCGGGAGAAGGTCAACTGGGGGGCACCGGGGAGCTGTTTTTT. The chain carries TRBV4-2 and TRBJ2-2; the match to TRBD2 covers 8 bases. The CDR3 extends over 23 amino acids. V trimming: 0 bases; J trimming: 4 bases; junction bases outside the gene matches: 25. CDR1 is LGHNA, CDR2 YNFKEQ, per germline.

The CDR3 DNA sequence: TGTGCCTGGAGTGTACTGCCCACTTCGGATACGCAGTATTTT. It codes for CAWSVLPTSDTQYF. This chain joins TRBV30 and TRBJ2-3; D gene ambiguous. CDR1 GTSNPN and CDR2 SVGIG come from the germline V gene (reference sequence). Trimming left V 0 bases short and J 6 bases short, with 13 bases between. CDR3 length: 14 residues.

The chain is built from TRBV6-5 and TRBJ1-5, with a weak D call TRBD1 (6 bases). CDR1 is MNHEY, CDR2 SVGAGI, per germline. The V and J ends lost 4 bases and 2 bases respectively, with 15 bases between them. The CDR3 has 16 residues. Here the CDR3 DNA reads TGTGCCAGCAGTTCACAGGGCGCCCGGGGCAATCAGCCCCAGCATTTT. This encodes CASSSQGARGNQPQHF.

The J gene is TRBJ1-5, the V gene TRBV4-1; 7 nucleotides line up with TRBD1. V shed 1 base, J shed 5 bases, and the junction held 5 bases outside the gene matches. The CDR3 totals 15 residues. Germline CDR1 reads MGHRA; CDR2 reads YSYEKL. This chain's CDR3 is CASSQGGQTHQPQHF. DNA of the CDR3: TGCGCCAGCAGCCAAGGGGGACAGACCCATCAGCCCCAGCATTTT.

The chain links TRBV7-2 to TRBJ1-2; D not resolved. Germline loops: CDR1 SGHTA, CDR2 FQGNSA. The CDR3 length is 13 residues. V was pared by 1 base and J by 10 bases, with 13 bases between. CDR3 amino acids: CASSLERELTYTF. CDR3 nucleotides: TGTGCCAGCAGCTTAGAGAGGGAATTGACCTACACCTTC.